The 17 T cell receptor beta chains in this list originate from one sample, sequenced in a study of T cells in Graves' hyperthyroidism and ophthalmopathy. TCR beta CDR3 sequences were amplified from RNA transcripts. Carried out on the TCR CDR3, a first-round RT-PCR used the HTBI primer set. TCRdb re-called the multiplex PCR reads through MiXCR, storing one row per CDR3 protein. The profile shows roughly 630,000 distinct CDR3 sequences, around 16% of them singletons. Sequencing used blood. These receptors were taken from a woman younger than 45 with Graves' hyperthyroidism.

On this clonotype: Without the conserved terminal phenylalanine or tryptophan, this CDR3 likely stems from a read error. The rearrangement uses TRBV19 and TRBJ2-2, with TRBD1 as a possible D gene (6 bases). The germline CDR1 and CDR2 sequences are LNHDA and SQIVND (reference sequence). V shed 2 bases and J shed 4 bases, with 8 bases lying between them. The length of the CDR3 is 14 residues. The CDR3 DNA follows: TGTGCCAGTAGTATACAGGGGATCACCGGGGAGCTGTTTATT. It yields the protein CASSIQGITGELFI.

Comments on this clonotype: A read error may explain this, as a much larger clone is one base away. The genes are TRBV18 and TRBJ1-1; tentative D call: TRBD1 (6 bases). The CDR3 extends over 16 amino acids. CDR1 and CDR2 (germline): KGHSH, LQKENI. Deletions cut 4 bases from V and 0 bases from J, with 15 bases between. The CDR3 nucleotides are TGTGCCAGCTCACGGGGGGCAGGGGAACTGAACACTGAAGCTTTCTTT. Translating gives CASSRGAGELNTEAFF.

This chain uses TRBV29-1 with TRBJ2-3; D is perhaps TRBD2 (5 bases). CDR1 is SQVTM and CDR2 is ANQGSEA in the germline V gene. The CDR3 sequence is 13 residues long. Trimming left V 7 bases short and J 3 bases short, with 14 bases between. CDR3 DNA: TGCAGCGGTAGGATCGGGATGACAGATACGCAGTATTTT. Residues: CSGRIGMTDTQYF.

This clonotype was counted only a few times. The J gene is TRBJ2-7, the V gene TRBV29-1; 10 nucleotides match TRBD2. In germline, CDR1 is SQVTM, CDR2 ANQGSEA. The CDR3 is 19 residues long. Trimming removed 0 bases from V and 2 bases from J; junction bases left unmatched: 16. Written as DNA, the CDR3 is TGCAGCGTTGAAGATCATCCCGGGGGGCGACTAGCGGGTACCTACGAGCAGTACTTC. Translating it yields CSVEDHPGGRLAGTYEQYF.

The sample holds a few counts of this clonotype. The rearrangement links TRBV20-1 to TRBJ2-7; D is unresolved. From germline, CDR1 is DFQATT and CDR2 SNEGSKA (reference sequence). The CDR3 is 13 amino acids. Deletions cut 6 bases from V and 2 bases from J, with 14 bases between. The CDR3 sequence is CSATPETTYEQYF. The CDR3 DNA follows: TGCAGTGCCACCCCGGAGACGACCTACGAGCAGTACTTC.

This clonotype turned up a few times. J is TRBJ2-1 and V is TRBV18; D perhaps matches TRBD2 (6 bases). The CDR3 totals 16 residues. V was shortened by 3 bases and J by 2 bases, with 14 bases between the two germline ends. CDR1 is KGHSH and CDR2 is LQKENI in the germline V gene. In DNA, the CDR3 is TGTGCCAGCTCACCCCCTTCGGGAGTGGCCTACAATGAGCAGTTCTTC. Protein: CASSPPSGVAYNEQFF.

The table lists this clonotype with many counts. V gene TRBV27 combines with J gene TRBJ1-2; tentatively, D is TRBD1 (6 bases). V was cut by 5 bases and J by 4 bases, with 20 bases left in between. Germline values: CDR1 MNHEY, CDR2 SMNVEV (reference sequence). The CDR3 sequence is 16 residues long. The CDR3 protein is CASSPSGRGLFYGYTF. CDR3 coding DNA: TGTGCCAGCAGTCCATCCGGCAGGGGACTATTCTATGGCTACACCTTC.

The rearrangement joins TRBV4-1 to TRBJ2-4; 10 positions agree with TRBD1. The germline V gene encodes CDR1 MGHRA and CDR2 YSYEKL. With 1 base clipped from V and 5 bases from J, the junction kept 5 bases outside the gene matches. The CDR3 spans 16 residues. DNA of the CDR3: TGCGCCAGCAGCCAAGGACAGGGGGCGCGGGAAAACATTCAGTACTTC. This translates into CASSQGQGARENIQYF.

This clonotype was picked up many times. This sequence joins TRBV29-1 and TRBJ2-1, with TRBD2 identical over 13 bases. The CDR3 is 13 amino acids. The J segment lost 9 bases and the V segment lost 6 bases, leaving 5 bases of the junction unmatched. Germline V gives CDR1 SQVTM, CDR2 ANQGSEA. DNA of the CDR3: TGCAGCGTGAACGGACTAGCGGGAGTTGAGCAGTTCTTC. Its protein product is CSVNGLAGVEQFF.

The chain carries TRBV10-3 and TRBJ2-3; tentatively, D is TRBD1 or TRBD2 (5 bases each). Germline loops: CDR1 ENHRY, CDR2 SYGVKD. CDR3 length equals 13 residues. Trimming removed 6 bases at V and 4 bases at J, with 11 bases between. This chain's CDR3 is CAISSGPPDTQYF. CDR3 DNA: TGTGCCATCAGCTCGGGGCCGCCAGATACGCAGTATTTT.

This clonotype was seen a few times. In nucleotides, the CDR3 is TGCGCCAGCAGCTTGGAGGACGGGTTTGAGCAGTTCTTC. It encodes CASSLEDGFEQFF. The rearrangement joins TRBV5-1 to TRBJ2-1; D call uncertain. Germline V gives CDR1 SGHRS, CDR2 YFSETQ. The CDR3 sequence is 13 residues long. The ends were cut back, 0 bases at V and 9 bases at J, with 10 bases in the middle.

This clonotype was seen ten or more times. The rearrangement joins TRBV27 to TRBJ1-1; TRBD1 might be the D (6 bases). This CDR3 contains 13 residues. The V and J ends lost 2 bases and 4 bases respectively, with 8 bases between them. CDR1 and CDR2 (germline): MNHEY, SMNVEV (reference sequence). The DNA for the CDR3 is TGTGCCAGCAGTTTAAGAGGGGGCACTGAAGCTTTCTTT. Translating gives CASSLRGGTEAFF.

This clonotype came up a few times. This may be a read error: a much more frequent sequence differs by one nucleotide. CDR3 residues: CASSSGPSPYSEQFF. DNA for the CDR3: TGTGCCAGCAGCTCCGGCCCCTCACCGTACAGTGAGCAGTTCTTC. The chain carries TRBV11-2 and TRBJ2-1, with D unresolved. Germline V CDR1 and CDR2: SGHAT, FQNNGV. The CDR3 consists of 15 residues.

This chain uses TRBV28 with TRBJ1-4, with D unresolved. CDR1 and CDR2 (germline): MDHEN, SYDVKM. Trimming cost V 5 bases and J 3 bases, with 10 bases left between them. The CDR3 contains 14 residues. The CDR3 is CASSTSSPNEKLFF. In DNA, the CDR3 is TGTGCCAGCAGTACGAGTTCCCCTAATGAAAAACTGTTTTTT.

This chain links TRBV6-2 or TRBV6-3 with TRBJ2-2, with 16 bases fitting TRBD2. The CDR3 contains 20 residues. Trimming cost V 2 bases and J 4 bases; bases outside gene matches: 10. CDR1 is MNHEY, CDR2 SVGEGT, per germline. CDR3 sequence reads: CASSYGGLAGGPSVTGELFF. CDR3 DNA sequence: TGTGCCAGCAGTTACGGGGGACTAGCGGGAGGGCCCTCGGTCACCGGGGAGCTGTTTTTT.

This clonotype showed up just a few times. The chain joins TRBV20-1 to TRBJ1-5; D gene unclear. Germline V gene sequence: CDR1 DFQATT, CDR2 SNEGSKA (reference sequence). The CDR3 has 13 residues. Trimming shortened V by 2 bases and J by 3 bases, and 8 bases separated the two germline ends. CDR3 coding DNA: TGCAGTGCTAGATCAGACTTCAATCAGCCCCAGCATTTT. This codes for CSARSDFNQPQHF.

This clonotype occurred many times. The V and J genes are TRBV20-1 and TRBJ2-7; 11 nucleotides match TRBD2. J lost 6 bases, V lost 5 bases, and 6 bases had no gene match. In germline, CDR1 is DFQATT, CDR2 SNEGSKA (reference sequence). The CDR3 runs 13 residues. The CDR3 is CSAETSGTSEQYF. The CDR3 DNA follows: TGCAGTGCTGAGACTAGCGGGACCAGCGAGCAGTACTTC.